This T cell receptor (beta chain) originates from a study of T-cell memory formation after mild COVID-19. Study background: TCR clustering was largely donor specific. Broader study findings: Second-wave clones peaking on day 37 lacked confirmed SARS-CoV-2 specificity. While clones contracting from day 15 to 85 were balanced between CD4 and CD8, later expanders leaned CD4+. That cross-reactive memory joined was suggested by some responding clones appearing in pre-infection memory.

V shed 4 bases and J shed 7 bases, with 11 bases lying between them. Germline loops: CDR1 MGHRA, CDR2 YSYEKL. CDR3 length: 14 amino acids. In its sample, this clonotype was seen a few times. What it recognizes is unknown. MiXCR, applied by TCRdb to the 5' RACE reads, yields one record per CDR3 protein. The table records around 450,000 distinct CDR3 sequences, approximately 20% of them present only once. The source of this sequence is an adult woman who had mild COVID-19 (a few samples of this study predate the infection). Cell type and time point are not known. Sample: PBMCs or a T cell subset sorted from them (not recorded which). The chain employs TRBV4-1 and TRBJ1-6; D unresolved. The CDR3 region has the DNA TGCGCCAGCAGCCTCGAGAATAAGAATTCACCCCTCCACTTT. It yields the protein CASSLENKNSPLHF.